This TCR beta chain is from a study of T cells expressing NK-cell markers. Study results and limitations: The HCMV specificity of the expanded NKG2C+ T cell clones stayed unresolved.

Turning to this clonotype: Its antigen is unidentified.

The CDR3 is 18 residues long. Looked up from germline, CDR1 is SGDLS and CDR2 is YYNGEE. Reprocessing the 5' RACE reads, TCRdb reports a single entry for every CDR3 protein and omits DNA. This table lists some 190,000 distinct CDR3 sequences. The chain links TRBV9 to TRBJ2-2; TCRdb outputs TRBD2, but without DNA this stays unchecked. Sequenced material: blood T cells: a sorted CD56 or NKG2C T cell subset, CD4+ or CD8+ T cells, or bulk PBMC T cells (not recorded which). The origin of this receptor is a man aged 18-70 years in good health. CDR3 amino acids: CASSQPTSGGADTGELFF.